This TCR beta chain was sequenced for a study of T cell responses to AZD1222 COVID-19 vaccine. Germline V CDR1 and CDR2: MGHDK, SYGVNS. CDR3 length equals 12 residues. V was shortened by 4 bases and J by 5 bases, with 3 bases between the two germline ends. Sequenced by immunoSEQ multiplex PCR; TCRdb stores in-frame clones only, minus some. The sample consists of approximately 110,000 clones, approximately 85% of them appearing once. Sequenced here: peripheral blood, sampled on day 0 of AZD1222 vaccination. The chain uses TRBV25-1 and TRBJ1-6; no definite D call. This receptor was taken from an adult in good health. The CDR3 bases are TGTGCCAGCAGTGTACATAATTCACCCCTCCACTTT. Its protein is CASSVHNSPLHF. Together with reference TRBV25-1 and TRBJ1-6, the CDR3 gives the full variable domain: EADIYQTPRYLVIGTGKKITLECSQTMGHDKMYWYQQDPGMELHLIHYSYGVNSTEKGDLSSESTVSRIRTEHFPLTLESARPSHTSQYLCASSVHNSPLHFGNGTRLTVT.